Listed here are 5 T cell receptor beta chains from one sample, sequenced in a study of shared clonotypes between healthy human individuals. Clones were read by immunoSEQ multiplex PCR, and TCRdb kept only the in-frame ones, dropping some. The sample consists of about 980,000 clones, over 75% of them appearing once. Sequenced material: memory CD4+ T cells sorted from blood. Subset noted: CD45RA-negative fraction. These TCRs come from a young man in good health.

The chain employs TRBV7-2 and TRBJ1-2; 7 bases are a match to TRBD1. Looked up from germline, CDR1 is SGHTA and CDR2 is FQGNSA. CDR3 size: 15 residues. J lost 5 bases, V lost 5 bases, and 11 bases had no gene match. Here the CDR3 DNA reads TGTGCCAGCAGCACTCGACAGGGTTGGCAGTATGGCTACACCTTC. Its protein product is CASSTRQGWQYGYTF.

The rearrangement links TRBV9 to TRBJ2-5, with 7 bases that match TRBD2. The CDR3 consists of 15 residues. The germline V gene encodes CDR1 SGDLS and CDR2 YYNGEE. Trimming took 4 bases from V and 5 from J; bases not matched to a gene: 11. CDR3 sequence: CASSPEGGPWETQYF. The CDR3 DNA is TGTGCCAGCAGCCCGGAGGGAGGGCCGTGGGAGACCCAGTACTTC.

This clone was seen a handful of times. The genes are TRBV2 and TRBJ1-4; D remains unclear. The CDR3 runs to 13 residues. CDR1 is SNHLY and CDR2 is FYNNEI in the germline V gene. The ends were cut back, 8 bases at V and 8 bases at J, with 15 bases in the middle. Here the CDR3 DNA reads TGTGCCAGCGGAACATTGGTCGGGGAAAAACTGTTTTTT. Residues: CASGTLVGEKLFF.

The rearrangement links TRBV7-2 to TRBJ2-1; D gene ambiguous. CDR1 and CDR2 from the germline V gene are SGHTA and FQGNSA. The CDR3 is 14 residues long. Trimming shortened V by 2 bases and J by 7 bases, and 12 bases separated the two germline ends. The CDR3 DNA reads TGTGCCAGCAGCTTACCCTCACCCGGGAATGAGCAGTTCTTC. Amino acid sequence: CASSLPSPGNEQFF.

This clone was counted only a few times. Other DNA sequences in this specimen translate into the identical CDR3. This sequence joins TRBV9 and TRBJ2-2, with unresolved D. The CDR3 is 13 residues long. Germline loops: CDR1 SGDLS, CDR2 YYNGEE. Trimming stripped 2 bases from V and 4 bases from J, with 6 bases between. CDR3 sequence reads: CASSVDLTGELFF. The CDR3 DNA is TGTGCCAGCAGCGTCGACCTCACCGGGGAGCTGTTTTTT.